This TCR beta chain was captured in a study of tumor-infiltrating lymphocytes in oesophageal squamous cell carcinoma. Each CDR3 protein is one row after TCRdb ran MiXCR on the PCR reads. The data contain 16,000 or so distinct CDR3 sequences, around 40% of them seen just once; the ten biggest clones take up 40% to 50%. Trimming took 4 bases from V and 2 from J; bases not matched to a gene: 5. The CDR3 length is 16 residues. Germline V lookup: CDR1 LGHNT, CDR2 FRNRAP. The sequence was collected from a female donor with esophageal squamous cell carcinoma. This chain uses TRBV12-5 with TRBJ2-6; 7 positions match TRBD1. Sequenced material: blood. The CDR3 DNA reads as TGTGCTAGTGGTTGGACAGGTACCGCTGGGGCCAACGTCCTGACTTTC. Its translation is CASGWTGTAGANVLTF.